This TCR beta chain was obtained from a study of blood T cells in healthy people across ages. Broader study findings: Whereas aged donors had fewer naive CD4+ cells, long-lived donors had more of them and higher diversity. Nothing was known about donor CMV status, and this possibly confounded expanded clonotype changes. Naive and antigen-experienced cells were not separated, limiting conclusive comparison.

This clonotype appeared a few times. The target antigen is unknown. Together with a sample-barcoded 5' primer, a J-beta primer mix was included in a second PCR lasting about 7 to 11 cycles. A 12-random-nucleotide template-switch adaptor tagged each cDNA molecule. TCRdb redid the calling of the 5' RACE reads with MiXCR, one entry per CDR3 protein. The data contain about 1.6 million distinct CDR3 sequences, roughly 32% of them singletons. The V gene lost 1 base and the J gene lost 5 bases, with 15 bases spanning the gap. The CDR3 has 15 amino acids. Germline lookup yields CDR1 MGHDK and CDR2 SYGVNS. The sample was blood. The origin of this receptor is a woman aged 25 to 39 in good health. The chain is built from TRBV25-1 and TRBJ2-7; D possibly uses TRBD1 or TRBD2 (5 bases each). The DNA of the CDR3 is TGTGCCAGCAGTGAATGGAAAGGGGCGGGTAACGAGCAGTACTTC. Its translation is CASSEWKGAGNEQYF.